The rows below give T cell receptor beta chains drawn from one sample of a study of cytomegalovirus exposure and HLA in healthy donors. Here immunoSEQ multiplex PCR was the method, and the copy in TCRdb shows in-frame clones only, minus some. The sample has 90,000 to 110,000 clones, roughly 71% seen once. The sample taken for sequencing was PBMCs. These receptors all stem from a woman in her sixties or seventies in good health and CMV-seropositive. CDR3s include the opening cysteine and the closing phenylalanine or tryptophan. The D gene is left open where the match is weak. Rows may omit the clone size; those that give it use once, few, many or a size class.

d_call j_call v_call clone_size cdr3_aa cdr3_nt
NA TRBJ2-2 TRBV6-5 NA CASSPGGWKTGELFF TGTGCCAGCAGCCCGGGGGGCTGGAAGACCGGGGAGCTGTTTTTT
TRBD1 TRBJ1-4 TRBV5-1 NA CASSGGQENEKLFF TGCGCCAGCAGCGGGGGACAGGAGAATGAAAAACTGTTTTTT
NA TRBJ1-4 TRBV30 NA CAWSVMGRANEKLFF TGTGCCTGGAGTGTAATGGGGAGGGCTAATGAAAAACTGTTTTTT
TRBD2 TRBJ2-7 TRBV7-9 NA CASSFRSGGPYEQYF TGTGCCAGCAGCTTTAGGAGCGGGGGGCCTTACGAGCAGTACTTC
NA TRBJ2-1 TRBV7-2 NA CASSSGSPLYEQFF TGTGCCAGCAGCTCGGGGAGCCCCTTGTATGAGCAGTTCTTC
NA TRBJ1-5 TRBV2 NA CASAAQDLSNQPQHF TGTGCCAGCGCCGCGCAGGATCTTAGCAATCAGCCCCAGCATTTT
TRBD1 TRBJ1-1 TRBV7-2 NA CASSSPVFQGAGLEAFF TGTGCCAGCAGCTCCCCGGTTTTTCAGGGGGCGGGTCTTGAAGCTTTCTTT
NA TRBJ2-1 TRBV30 NA CAWDRGIGHEQFF TGTGCCTGGGACCGAGGGATTGGACATGAGCAGTTCTTC
TRBD1 TRBJ1-2 TRBV4-1 NA CASSQAYPTTGERHGYTF TGCGCCAGCAGCCAAGCATACCCCACGACAGGGGAAAGGCATGGCTACACCTTC
NA TRBJ1-2 TRBV6-1 NA CASSEEGVRGYTF TGTGCCAGCAGTGAGGAAGGGGTTAGAGGCTACACCTTC
TRBD2 TRBJ2-5 TRBV15 NA CATSREVRGGQETQYF TGTGCCACCAGCAGAGAGGTTCGGGGGGGGCAAGAGACCCAGTACTTC
NA TRBJ2-4 TRBV25-1 few CASSAPQGSGIQYF TGTGCCAGCAGTGCGCCACAGGGCTCGGGCATTCAGTACTTC
NA TRBJ2-7 TRBV6-6 few CASSIPAGTTRGQYF TGTGCCAGCAGTATCCCGGCCGGGACAACGCGAGGGCAGTACTTC
TRBD1 TRBJ2-1 TRBV6-5 NA CASNPVGTGGDEQFF TGTGCCAGCAACCCCGTTGGGACAGGGGGCGATGAGCAGTTCTTC
TRBD1 TRBJ1-1 TRBV11-2 NA CASSLGRGQGTTEAFF TGTGCCAGCAGCTTAGGGAGGGGGCAGGGAACTACTGAAGCTTTCTTT
NA TRBJ2-4 TRBV6-6 NA CASNLRENIQYF TGTGCCAGCAACCTCCGGGAAAACATTCAGTACTTC
TRBD2 TRBJ2-5 TRBV15 NA CATSRAGGGQETQYF TGTGCCACCAGCAGAGCGGGGGGGGGTCAAGAGACCCAGTACTTC
NA TRBJ1-5 TRBV6-5 NA CASSYTAGLDQPQHF TGTGCCAGCAGCTATACAGCGGGCCTCGATCAGCCCCAGCATTTT
NA TRBJ1-3 TRBV27 NA CASSSPGSGNTIYF TGTGCCAGCAGTTCCCCAGGTTCTGGAAACACCATATATTTT
NA TRBJ1-2 TRBV19 NA CASSIDASVGYTF TGTGCCAGTAGTATAGACGCTAGTGTCGGCTACACCTTC
TRBD2 TRBJ2-3 TRBV4-1 NA CASSQGDAGWRGLTSTDTQYF TGCGCCAGCAGCCAGGGGGATGCGGGCTGGCGGGGGTTGACTAGCACAGATACGCAGTATTTT